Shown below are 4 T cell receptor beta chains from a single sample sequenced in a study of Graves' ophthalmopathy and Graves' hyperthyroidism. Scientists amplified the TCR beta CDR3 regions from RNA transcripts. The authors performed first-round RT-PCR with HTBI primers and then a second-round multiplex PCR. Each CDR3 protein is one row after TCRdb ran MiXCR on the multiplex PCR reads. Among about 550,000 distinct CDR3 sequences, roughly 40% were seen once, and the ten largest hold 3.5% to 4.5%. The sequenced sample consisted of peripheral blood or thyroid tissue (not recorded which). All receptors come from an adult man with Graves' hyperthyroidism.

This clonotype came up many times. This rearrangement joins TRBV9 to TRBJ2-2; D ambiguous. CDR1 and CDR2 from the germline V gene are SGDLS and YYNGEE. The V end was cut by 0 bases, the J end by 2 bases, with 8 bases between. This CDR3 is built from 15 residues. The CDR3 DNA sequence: TGTGCCAGCAGCGTAGATGGCGATAACACCGGGGAGCTGTTTTTT. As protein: CASSVDGDNTGELFF. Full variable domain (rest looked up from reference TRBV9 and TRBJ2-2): DSGVTQTPKHLITATGQRVTLRCSPRSGDLSVYWYQQSLDQGLQFLIQYYNGEERAKGNILERFSAQQFPDLHSELNLSSLELGDSALYFCASSVDGDNTGELFFGEGSRLTVL.

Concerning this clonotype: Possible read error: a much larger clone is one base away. This CDR3 is CASRSTVEQPRHF. The CDR3 DNA sequence: TGTGCCAGCCGGTCTACGGTAGAGCAGCCCCGGCATTTT. The V call is TRBV2, the J call TRBJ1-5; D is uncertain. Per the germline V gene, CDR1 is SNHLY and CDR2 is FYNNEI. The CDR3 covers 13 residues.

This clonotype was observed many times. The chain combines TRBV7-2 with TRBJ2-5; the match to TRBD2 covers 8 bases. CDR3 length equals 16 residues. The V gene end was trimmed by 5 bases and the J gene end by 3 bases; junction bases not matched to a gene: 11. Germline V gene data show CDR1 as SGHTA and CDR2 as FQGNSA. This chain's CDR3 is CASSRSSGVREETQYF. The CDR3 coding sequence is TGTGCCAGCAGCCGTAGTAGCGGGGTTAGGGAAGAGACCCAGTACTTC.

The CDR3 here is CASSLKLSPLRAEETQYF. Here the CDR3 DNA reads TGTGCCAGCAGCTTAAAACTTTCTCCTTTGCGAGCGGAAGAGACCCAGTACTTC. The chain couples TRBV11-2 to TRBJ2-5; D possibly corresponds to TRBD2 (5 bases). The V end was cut by 2 bases, the J end by 3 bases, with 22 bases between. CDR3 size: 18 residues. CDR1 and CDR2 from the germline V gene are SGHAT and FQNNGV.